This TCR beta chain comes out of a study of graft-versus-host responses after intestinal transplantation. About this clone: What it binds is unknown.

TCRdb's table, derived via immunoSEQ multiplex PCR, lists solely in-frame clones and lacks some. The sample includes approximately 97,000 clones, around 90% of them seen just once. Germline values: CDR1 SGDLS, CDR2 YYNGEE. This CDR3 spans 14 amino acids. Trimming at V came to 3 bases and at J to 8 bases, leaving 10 bases not matched to a gene. Study results and limitations: Early post-transplant declines in HvG were associated with peak levels of circulating GvH clones. Researchers found GvH clones in recipient marrow, and some showed up first in ileum or blood.

The sample here was unstimulated CD8+ T cells sorted from spleen or lymph node cells, taken before transplant. The source of this sequence is a human donor who was the organ donor for an intestinal transplant. The chain employs TRBV9 and TRBJ1-2; 7 bases match TRBD1. For the CDR3, the DNA is TGTGCCAGCAGCGGATGGACAGGTTTGAGCGGCTACACCTTC. Protein: CASSGWTGLSGYTF.